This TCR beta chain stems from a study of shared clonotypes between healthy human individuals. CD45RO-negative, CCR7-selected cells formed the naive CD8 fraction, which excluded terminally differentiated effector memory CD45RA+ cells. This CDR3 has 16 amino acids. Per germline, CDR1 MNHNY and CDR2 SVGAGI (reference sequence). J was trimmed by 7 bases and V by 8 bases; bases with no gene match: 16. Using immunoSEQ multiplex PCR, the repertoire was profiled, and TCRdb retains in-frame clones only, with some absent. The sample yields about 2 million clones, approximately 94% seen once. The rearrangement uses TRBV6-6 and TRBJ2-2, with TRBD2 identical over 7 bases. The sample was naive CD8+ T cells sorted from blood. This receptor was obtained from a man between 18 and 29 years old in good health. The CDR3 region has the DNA TGTGCCAGCCTCGATAATCGGGAGGATAAGAGCGGGGAGCTGTTTTTT. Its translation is CASLDNREDKSGELFF.